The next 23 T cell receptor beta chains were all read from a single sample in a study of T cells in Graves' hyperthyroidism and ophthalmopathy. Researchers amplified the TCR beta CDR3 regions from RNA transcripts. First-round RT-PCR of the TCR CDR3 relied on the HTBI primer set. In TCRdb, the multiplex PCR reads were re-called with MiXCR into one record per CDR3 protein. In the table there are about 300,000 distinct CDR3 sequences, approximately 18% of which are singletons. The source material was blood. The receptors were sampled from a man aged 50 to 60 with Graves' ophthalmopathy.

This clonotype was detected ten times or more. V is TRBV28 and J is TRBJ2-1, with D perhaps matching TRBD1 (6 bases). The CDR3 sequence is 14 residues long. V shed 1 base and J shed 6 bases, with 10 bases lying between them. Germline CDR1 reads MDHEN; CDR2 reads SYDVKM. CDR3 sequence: CASSLSQGSNEQFF. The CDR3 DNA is TGTGCCAGCAGTTTATCACAGGGATCCAATGAGCAGTTCTTC.

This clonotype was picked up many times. CDR3 residues: CASTTLGGTEAFF. The DNA for the CDR3 is TGTGCCAGCACCACCCTCGGAGGCACTGAAGCTTTCTTT. The gene calls are TRBV6-1 and TRBJ1-1; D gene unclear. CDR1 MNHNS and CDR2 SASEGT come from the germline V gene. The V and J ends lost 7 bases and 4 bases respectively, with 13 bases between them. This CDR3 has 13 amino acids.

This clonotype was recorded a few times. CDR3 nucleotides: TGTGCCAGCCATGACAGGGAGGATTCACCCCTCCACTTT. Amino acid sequence: CASHDREDSPLHF. The chain links TRBV6-2 or TRBV6-3 to TRBJ1-6; TRBD1 matches 7 bases. The CDR3 totals 13 residues. After removal of 8 bases from V and 8 bases from J, the junction contained 6 bases not matched to a gene. Germline V lookup: CDR1 MNHEY, CDR2 SVGEGT.

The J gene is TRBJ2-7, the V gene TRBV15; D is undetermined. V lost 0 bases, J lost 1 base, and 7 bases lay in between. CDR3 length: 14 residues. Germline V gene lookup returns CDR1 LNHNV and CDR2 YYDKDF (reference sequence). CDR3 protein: CATSREGFSYEQYF. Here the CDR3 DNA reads TGTGCCACCAGCAGAGAAGGTTTTTCCTACGAGCAGTACTTC.

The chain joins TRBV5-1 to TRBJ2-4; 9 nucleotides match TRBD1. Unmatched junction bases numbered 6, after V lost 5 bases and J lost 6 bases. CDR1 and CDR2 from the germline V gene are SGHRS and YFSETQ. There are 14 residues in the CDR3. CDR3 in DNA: TGCGCCAGCAGGGAGGGACAGGGACTAAACATTCAGTACTTC. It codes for CASREGQGLNIQYF.

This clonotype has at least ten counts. The CDR3 spells CASSLLAERETQYF. Written as DNA, the CDR3 is TGTGCCAGCAGTTTATTGGCCGAGCGGGAGACCCAGTACTTC. This chain links TRBV28 with TRBJ2-5; maybe TRBD2 (5 bases). The CDR3 runs to 14 residues. Trimming shortened V by 1 base and J by 5 bases, and 11 bases separated the two germline ends. In germline, CDR1 is MDHEN, CDR2 SYDVKM.

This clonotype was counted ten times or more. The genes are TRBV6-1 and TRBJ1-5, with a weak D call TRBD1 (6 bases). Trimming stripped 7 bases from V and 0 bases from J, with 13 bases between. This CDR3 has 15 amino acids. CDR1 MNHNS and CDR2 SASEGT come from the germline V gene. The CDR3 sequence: CASILGRGSNQPQHF. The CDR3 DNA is TGTGCCAGCATCTTGGGCAGGGGTAGCAATCAGCCCCAGCATTTT.

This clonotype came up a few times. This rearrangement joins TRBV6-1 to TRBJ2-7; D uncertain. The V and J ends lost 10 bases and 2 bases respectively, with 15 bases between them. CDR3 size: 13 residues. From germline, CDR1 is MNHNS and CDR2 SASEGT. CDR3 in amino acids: CATQVTGAYEQYF. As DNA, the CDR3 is TGTGCCACGCAAGTGACGGGTGCCTACGAGCAGTACTTC.

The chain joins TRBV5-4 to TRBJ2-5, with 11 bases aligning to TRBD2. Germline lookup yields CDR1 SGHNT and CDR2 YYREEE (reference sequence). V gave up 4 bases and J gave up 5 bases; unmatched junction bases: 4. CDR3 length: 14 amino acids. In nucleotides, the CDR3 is TGTGCCAGCAGCGGTAGCGGGGGGGTGGAGACCCAGTACTTC. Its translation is CASSGSGGVETQYF.

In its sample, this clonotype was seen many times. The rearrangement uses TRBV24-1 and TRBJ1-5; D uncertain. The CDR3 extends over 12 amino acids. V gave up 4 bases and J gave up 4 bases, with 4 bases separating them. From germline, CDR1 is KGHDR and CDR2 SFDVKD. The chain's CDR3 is CATSERNQPQHF. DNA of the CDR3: TGTGCCACCAGTGAGCGAAATCAGCCCCAGCATTTT.

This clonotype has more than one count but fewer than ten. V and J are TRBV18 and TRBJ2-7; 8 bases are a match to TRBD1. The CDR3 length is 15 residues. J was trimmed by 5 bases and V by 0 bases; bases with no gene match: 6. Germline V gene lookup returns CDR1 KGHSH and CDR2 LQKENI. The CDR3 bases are TGTGCCAGCTCACCACCGACAGGGGAGCTCCACGAGCAGTACTTC. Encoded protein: CASSPPTGELHEQYF.

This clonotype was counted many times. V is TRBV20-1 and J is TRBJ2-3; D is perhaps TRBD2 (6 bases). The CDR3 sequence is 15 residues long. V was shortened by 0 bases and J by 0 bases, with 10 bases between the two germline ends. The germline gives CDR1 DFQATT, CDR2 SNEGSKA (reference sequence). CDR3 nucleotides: TGCAGTGCTAGAGATCGCCGGGAGAGCACAGATACGCAGTATTTT. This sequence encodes CSARDRRESTDTQYF.

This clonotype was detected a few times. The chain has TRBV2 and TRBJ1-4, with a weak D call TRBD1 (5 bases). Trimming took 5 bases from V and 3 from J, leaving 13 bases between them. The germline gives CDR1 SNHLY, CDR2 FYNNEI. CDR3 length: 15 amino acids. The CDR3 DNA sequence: TGTGCCAGCAGTCTGGAAAGGGGCGCTAATGAAAAACTGTTTTTT. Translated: CASSLERGANEKLFF.

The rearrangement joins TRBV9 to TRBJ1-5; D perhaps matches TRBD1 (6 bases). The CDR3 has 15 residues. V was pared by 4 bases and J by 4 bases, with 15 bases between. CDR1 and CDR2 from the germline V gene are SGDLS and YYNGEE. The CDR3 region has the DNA TGTGCCAGCAGCTCCGACGGGGGGGCAAATCAGCCCCAGCATTTT. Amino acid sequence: CASSSDGGANQPQHF.

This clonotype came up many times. CDR3 coding DNA: TGCAGCGTTGATTTCCAGGGTGACAGCTACGAGCAGTACTTC. Protein: CSVDFQGDSYEQYF. The rearrangement links TRBV29-1 to TRBJ2-7; D may be TRBD1 (5 bases). There are 14 residues in the CDR3. Germline CDR1 reads SQVTM; CDR2 reads ANQGSEA. The V and J ends lost 3 bases and 3 bases respectively, with 15 bases between them.

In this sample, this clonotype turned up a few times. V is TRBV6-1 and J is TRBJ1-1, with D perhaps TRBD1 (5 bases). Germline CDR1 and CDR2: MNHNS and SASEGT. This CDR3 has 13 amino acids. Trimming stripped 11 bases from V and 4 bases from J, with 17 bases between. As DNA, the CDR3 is TGTGCCGCCAGATCGGGGGGGAGCACTGAAGCTTTCTTT. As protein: CAARSGGSTEAFF.

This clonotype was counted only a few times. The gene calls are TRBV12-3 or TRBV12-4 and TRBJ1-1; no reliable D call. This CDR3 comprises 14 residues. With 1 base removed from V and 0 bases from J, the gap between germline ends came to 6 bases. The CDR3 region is CASSLGPMNTEAFF. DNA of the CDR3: TGTGCCAGCAGTTTAGGACCCATGAACACTGAAGCTTTCTTT.

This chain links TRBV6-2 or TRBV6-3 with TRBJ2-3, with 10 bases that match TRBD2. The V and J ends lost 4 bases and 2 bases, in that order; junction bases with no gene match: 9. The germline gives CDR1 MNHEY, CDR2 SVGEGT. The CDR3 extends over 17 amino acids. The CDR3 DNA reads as TGTGCCAGCAGTTCCTATCCTAGCGGGAGATTCACAGATACGCAGTATTTT. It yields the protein CASSSYPSGRFTDTQYF.

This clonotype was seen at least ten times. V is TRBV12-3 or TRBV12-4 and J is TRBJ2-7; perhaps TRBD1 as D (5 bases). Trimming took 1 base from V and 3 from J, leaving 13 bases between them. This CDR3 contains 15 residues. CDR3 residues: CASSLEARGNYEQYF. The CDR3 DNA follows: TGTGCCAGCAGTTTAGAGGCTAGGGGAAACTACGAGCAGTACTTC.

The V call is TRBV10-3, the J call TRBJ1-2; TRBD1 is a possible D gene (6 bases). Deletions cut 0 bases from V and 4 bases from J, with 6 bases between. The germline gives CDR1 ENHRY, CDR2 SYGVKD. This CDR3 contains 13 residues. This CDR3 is CAISESGGYGYTF. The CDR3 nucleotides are TGTGCCATCAGTGAGTCAGGGGGCTATGGCTACACCTTC.

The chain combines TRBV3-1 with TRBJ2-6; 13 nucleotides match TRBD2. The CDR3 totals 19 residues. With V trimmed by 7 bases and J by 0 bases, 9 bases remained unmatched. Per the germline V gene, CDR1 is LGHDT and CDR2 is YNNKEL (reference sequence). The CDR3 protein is CASKTLAGGPDSGANVLTF. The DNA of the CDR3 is TGTGCCAGCAAAACACTAGCGGGAGGGCCTGACTCTGGGGCCAACGTCCTGACTTTC.

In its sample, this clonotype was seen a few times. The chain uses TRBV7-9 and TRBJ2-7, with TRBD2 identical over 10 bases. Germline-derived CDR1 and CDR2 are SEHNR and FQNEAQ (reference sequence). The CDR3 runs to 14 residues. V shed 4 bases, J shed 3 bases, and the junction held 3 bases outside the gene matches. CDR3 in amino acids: CASSSSGSNYEQYF. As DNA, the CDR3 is TGTGCCAGCAGCTCTAGCGGGAGCAACTACGAGCAGTACTTC.

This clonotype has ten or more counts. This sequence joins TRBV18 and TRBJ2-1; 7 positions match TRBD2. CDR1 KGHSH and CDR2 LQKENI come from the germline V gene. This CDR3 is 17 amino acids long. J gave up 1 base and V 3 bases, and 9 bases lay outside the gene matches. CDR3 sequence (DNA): TGTGCCAGCTCACCGCAAGAGGGACTACCGTCCTACAATGAGCAGTTCTTC. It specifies CASSPQEGLPSYNEQFF.